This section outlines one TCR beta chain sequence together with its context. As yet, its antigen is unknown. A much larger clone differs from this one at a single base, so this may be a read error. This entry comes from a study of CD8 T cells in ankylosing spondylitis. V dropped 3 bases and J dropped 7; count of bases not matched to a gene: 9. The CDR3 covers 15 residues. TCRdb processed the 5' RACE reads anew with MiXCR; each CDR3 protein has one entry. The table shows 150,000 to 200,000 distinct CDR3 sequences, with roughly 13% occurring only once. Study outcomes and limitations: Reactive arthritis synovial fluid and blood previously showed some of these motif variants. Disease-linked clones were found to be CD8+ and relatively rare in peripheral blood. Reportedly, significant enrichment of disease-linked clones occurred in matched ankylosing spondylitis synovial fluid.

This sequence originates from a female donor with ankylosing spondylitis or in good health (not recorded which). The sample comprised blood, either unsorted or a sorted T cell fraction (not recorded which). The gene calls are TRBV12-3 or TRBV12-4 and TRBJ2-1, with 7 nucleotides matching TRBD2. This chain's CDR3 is CASSLSSGGANEQFF. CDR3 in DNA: TGTGCCAGCAGTTTGTCTAGCGGAGGGGCGAATGAGCAGTTCTTC.